This TCR beta chain was recovered during a study of T cell responses to AZD1222 COVID-19 vaccine. Study results and caveats: Repertoire sampling happened only post peak T cell response.

About this clone itself: Antigen: not known.

The data were produced by immunoSEQ multiplex PCR, yet TCRdb's version contains in-frame clones alone and is incomplete. This repertoire shows around 120,000 clones, 70% to 90% found once; its top ten account for 1.5% to 2%. The receptor comes from an adult in good health. This specimen consisted of peripheral blood, obtained on day 0 of AZD1222 vaccination.

CDR3 nucleotides: TGTGCCAGCAGCGTAGTGGGTGGGGCCGGGAGAACGACAGATACGCAGTATTTT. Protein product: CASSVVGGAGRTTDTQYF. The rearrangement joins TRBV9 to TRBJ2-3; tentatively, D is TRBD2 (6 bases). The CDR3 is 18 residues long. Per germline, CDR1 SGDLS and CDR2 YYNGEE. V lost 0 bases to trimming and J lost 3 bases, with 20 bases between them.